This T cell receptor beta chain is drawn from a study of beta chain features in type 1 diabetes. This clone was detected only a few times. Sorting produced populations that all topped 95% purity. The CDR3 contains 14 residues. Between the trimmed V and J ends, which lost 7 bases and 6 bases, there was a span of 18 bases. The germline V gene has CDR1 ENHRY and CDR2 SYGVKD. The authors reverse transcribed all of the isolated RNA, so sequencing captured expressed TCRB transcripts. TCRdb's copy holds only in-frame clones and misses some; the assay was immunoSEQ multiplex PCR. The profile covers hundreds of thousands of clones, with 15% to 20% appearing a single time and 0.02% to 0.025% taken by the ten largest.

This chain joins TRBV10-3 and TRBJ1-1; the D is unclear. The receptor was derived from a woman younger than 30 in good health. Sequencing was done on a sample of naive CD4+ T cells from blood. CDR3 bases: TGTGCCATCAAGTCGTCTTCCGAGGTCGCTGAAGCTTTCTTT. Its protein product is CAIKSSSEVAEAFF.